These 18 T cell receptor beta chains share one sample of origin, sequenced in a study of blood T cells in healthy people across ages. It was with a sample-barcoded 5' primer and a J-beta primer mix that a second PCR of about 7 to 12 cycles was run. TCRdb reprocessed the 5' RACE reads with MiXCR, giving one entry per CDR3 protein. The sample consists of about 1.6 million distinct CDR3 sequences, roughly 32% of them appearing once. Sequenced sample: blood. Receptors originate from a woman between 25 and 40 years old in good health.

Only a few counts were recorded for this clonotype. The chain employs TRBV7-6 and TRBJ2-6, with D possibly TRBD1 on 7 matching bases. CDR3 length: 19 residues. With 1 base removed from V and 0 bases from J, the gap between germline ends came to 16 bases. CDR1 is SGHVS, CDR2 FNYEAQ, per germline. The CDR3 DNA reads TGTGCCAGCAGCTTAGAGCGGAGGGGGCCCTACTCTGGGGCCAACGTCCTGACTTTC. It codes for CASSLERRGPYSGANVLTF.

A few counts support this clonotype. V and J are TRBV27 and TRBJ2-3; TRBD2 is a possible D gene (6 bases). This CDR3 contains 13 residues. The V and J ends lost 10 bases and 0 bases respectively, with 11 bases between them. Per the germline V gene, CDR1 is MNHEY and CDR2 is SMNVEV (reference sequence). CDR3 protein: CATAGTSTDTQYF. DNA for the CDR3: TGTGCCACCGCCGGGACTAGCACAGATACGCAGTATTTT.

This clonotype was detected ten times or more. The chain couples TRBV9 to TRBJ2-1; D not resolved. V was cut by 3 bases and J by 9 bases, with 13 bases left in between. In germline, CDR1 is SGDLS, CDR2 YYNGEE. This CDR3 region has 13 residues. The CDR3 region has the DNA TGTGCCAGCAGCGAGGCCCCCCTTGTTGAGCAGTTCTTC. This codes for CASSEAPLVEQFF.

This clonotype was counted between two and nine times. This sequence joins TRBV7-6 and TRBJ2-1; TRBD2 matches at 11 bases. The V gene's germline CDR1 is SGHVS and CDR2 FNYEAQ. CDR3 length equals 17 residues. V lost 5 bases to trimming and J lost 0 bases; unmatched junction nucleotides: 6. CDR3 bases: TGTGCCAGCAGCCCCCGACTAGCGGGGAGCTCCTACAATGAGCAGTTCTTC. As protein: CASSPRLAGSSYNEQFF.

This clonotype was observed a few times. The chain joins TRBV28 to TRBJ1-1; no definite D call. Germline values: CDR1 MDHEN, CDR2 SYDVKM. V was cut by 1 base and J by 4 bases, with 10 bases left in between. CDR3 length: 14 residues. Here the CDR3 DNA reads TGTGCCAGCAGTTTATTAGGGATGGGCACTGAAGCTTTCTTT. This codes for CASSLLGMGTEAFF.

This clonotype was found a few times. CDR3 DNA sequence: TGCAGTGCCGACCAGACAAGTCAAGAGACCCAGTACTTC. Its protein product is CSADQTSQETQYF. This rearrangement joins TRBV20-1 to TRBJ2-5; D is unclear. V was shortened by 6 bases and J by 2 bases, with 13 bases between the two germline ends. Looked up from germline, CDR1 is DFQATT and CDR2 is SNEGSKA (reference sequence). This CDR3 has 13 residues.

This clonotype has more than one count but fewer than ten. The chain combines TRBV30 with TRBJ1-1; possibly TRBD1 for D (6 bases). The CDR3 covers 16 residues. In germline, CDR1 is GTSNPN, CDR2 SVGIG (reference sequence). Trimming stripped 4 bases from V and 4 bases from J, with 22 bases between. CDR3 sequence reads: CAWTHLHGQGGTEAFF. CDR3 nucleotides: TGTGCCTGGACCCACCTACACGGCCAAGGGGGCACTGAAGCTTTCTTT.

The chain is built from TRBV25-1 and TRBJ2-2; TRBD2 aligns across 14 bases. Germline lookup yields CDR1 MGHDK and CDR2 SYGVNS. CDR3 length: 19 amino acids. The trim removed 6 bases at V and 4 bases at J, leaving 13 bases unmatched. The CDR3 here is CASRAGSGTSGSITGELFF. The CDR3 coding sequence is TGTGCCAGCAGGGCTGGATCCGGGACTAGCGGGAGTATCACCGGGGAGCTGTTTTTT.

This clonotype was detected only a few times. At one of its ends the junction is not consistent with the germline gene, which may arise from a read error. J is TRBJ2-5 and V is TRBV5-4; 9 bases align to TRBD2. This CDR3 spans 15 amino acids. From germline, CDR1 is SGHNT and CDR2 YYREEE (reference sequence). The CDR3 region has the DNA TGTGCCGGCAGCCCCATCGGACTAGCGCAAGAGACCCAGTACTTC. Translated: CAGSPIGLAQETQYF.

The chain employs TRBV3-1 and TRBJ2-5; unclear D gene. The germline V and J ends were trimmed by 6 bases and 5 bases, with 19 bases remaining between them. This CDR3 is built from 15 residues. In germline, CDR1 is LGHDT, CDR2 YNNKEL (reference sequence). DNA of the CDR3: TGTGCCAGCAGTACTCATAAGGTGGGCGTGGAGACCCAGTACTTC. It yields the protein CASSTHKVGVETQYF.

V and J are TRBV23-1 and TRBJ2-5; D is possibly TRBD1 (7 bases). TRBV23-1 is treated as an ORF (open reading frame) with a function not yet certain. The CDR3 covers 17 residues. Trimming pared 4 bases from V and 3 bases from J, leaving 21 bases between. The CDR3, as DNA: TGCGCCAGCAGTCCCTGGAAGGGGAGGCAGGGGGAAGAGACCCAGTACTTC. This sequence encodes CASSPWKGRQGEETQYF.

J is TRBJ2-7 and V is TRBV28; 8 bases map to TRBD1. Germline CDR1 reads MDHEN; CDR2 reads SYDVKM. The junction had 10 bases not matched to a gene; V was cut back by 1 base and J by 2 bases. The CDR3 extends over 17 amino acids. The CDR3 reads CASSLFQGARETYEQYF. Written as DNA, the CDR3 is TGTGCCAGCAGTTTATTCCAGGGGGCGCGAGAAACCTACGAGCAGTACTTC.

The chain has TRBV28 and TRBJ2-3, with a possible D match to TRBD2 (6 bases). The CDR3 contains 14 residues. Trimming removed 10 bases at V and 2 bases at J, with 16 bases between. In germline, CDR1 is MDHEN, CDR2 SYDVKM. Here the CDR3 reads CATTSGVATDTQYF. The DNA of the CDR3 is TGTGCCACCACGTCGGGGGTTGCCACAGATACGCAGTATTTT.

In this sample, this clonotype turned up a few times. V usage is TRBV7-9 and J usage is TRBJ2-1, with D perhaps given as TRBD1 or TRBD2 (5 bases each). Germline CDR1 and CDR2: SEHNR and FQNEAQ (reference sequence). The CDR3 spans 19 residues. V was clipped by 4 bases and J by 0 bases, with 22 bases between them. The CDR3 DNA is TGTGCCAGCAGCTCGAGGGGTTTCGTGAGCCAGAGCTCCTACAATGAGCAGTTCTTC. It translates to CASSSRGFVSQSSYNEQFF.

This clonotype showed up just a few times. This chain links TRBV20-1 with TRBJ1-2; the D is unclear. This CDR3 has 12 residues. Germline CDR1 and CDR2: DFQATT and SNEGSKA (reference sequence). The V end was cut by 6 bases, the J end by 0 bases, with 8 bases between. The CDR3 DNA follows: TGCAGTGCCCTAAGCGCTAACTATGGCTACACCTTC. Translated, it gives CSALSANYGYTF.

This clonotype was found a few times. The chain uses TRBV5-4 and TRBJ2-7; D not certain. The CDR3 is 13 amino acids. Germline CDR1 SGHNT, CDR2 YYREEE (reference sequence). The ends were cut back, 2 bases at V and 4 bases at J, with 10 bases in the middle. The CDR3 sequence is CASSFDVSYEQYF. The CDR3 nucleotides read TGTGCCAGCAGCTTTGATGTTTCGTACGAGCAGTACTTC.

The V gene is TRBV6-1, the J gene TRBJ2-2; 7 bases are shared with TRBD2. The CDR3 spans 17 residues. Losses at the gene ends were 2 bases for V and 0 bases for J; bases not matched to a gene: 6. Germline V gene sequence: CDR1 MNHNS, CDR2 SASEGT. The CDR3 coding sequence is TGTGCCAGCAGTGAAAGGAAACTAGCGCCGAACACCGGGGAGCTGTTTTTT. The encoded protein is CASSERKLAPNTGELFF.

CDR3 DNA: TGCGCCAGCAGTCGGACGGGGGCGCCTGGTGAAAAACTGTTTTTT. This sequence encodes CASSRTGAPGEKLFF. The rearrangement joins TRBV5-1 to TRBJ1-4, with D possibly TRBD1 on 6 matching bases. Germline V gene data show CDR1 as SGHRS and CDR2 as YFSETQ. CDR3 length equals 15 residues. Trimming shortened V by 5 bases and J by 7 bases, and 18 bases separated the two germline ends.